This T cell receptor (beta chain) derives from a study of cytomegalovirus exposure and HLA in healthy donors. Germline V lookup: CDR1 SGHAT, CDR2 FQNNGV. This CDR3 is 13 amino acids long. V lost 8 bases, J lost 2 bases, and 11 bases lay in between. PCR involved 60 Vbeta and 13 Jbeta primers. Some clones are missing from TCRdb's copy, which holds only in-frame ones; the method was immunoSEQ multiplex PCR. The sample comprises 200,000 or so clones, roughly 80% of which are singletons, and 6.3% rests with the top ten. What was sequenced was PBMCs. The source is a man in his forties in good health and CMV-seropositive. The rearrangement links TRBV11-2 to TRBJ2-3, with TRBD1 as a possible D gene (5 bases). The CDR3 region has the DNA TGTGCCAGCGCCATTGGGGCCACAGATACGCAGTATTTT. This sequence encodes CASAIGATDTQYF.